These T cell receptor beta chains were read from a single sample in a study of OX40 agonist ivuxolimab in advanced cancers. The table came from immunoSEQ multiplex PCR; TCRdb's copy has only in-frame clones and leaves some out. The data show tens of thousands of clones, roughly 87% seen once. Source: CD4+ or CD8+ T cells sorted from blood, taken in a trial of the OX40 agonist ivuxolimab. The receptor source for this set is an adult with an advanced solid tumor such as melanoma, head and neck, liver or kidney cancer. CDR3s leave out the opening cysteine and the closing phenylalanine or tryptophan. The order of the fields is V gene, J gene, D gene, CDR3 protein. A D gene is named only where the DNA matches it firmly.

v_gene: TRBV2; j_gene: TRBJ2-7; d_gene: .; CDR3aa: ASRRPTGNSYEQY
v_gene: TRBV19; j_gene: TRBJ2-1; d_gene: TRBD1; CDR3aa: ASSIRPGTGFNEQF
v_gene: TRBV6-6; j_gene: TRBJ2-2; d_gene: .; CDR3aa: ASSVQAATNTGELF
v_gene: TRBV5-1; j_gene: TRBJ2-5; d_gene: TRBD1; CDR3aa: ASSFGQVQETQY
v_gene: TRBV6-5; j_gene: TRBJ2-7; d_gene: TRBD1; CDR3aa: ASSYTGQTYEQY
v_gene: TRBV25-1; j_gene: TRBJ1-1; d_gene: .; CDR3aa: ASSSRVGTEAF
v_gene: TRBV7-8; j_gene: TRBJ2-7; d_gene: TRBD1; CDR3aa: ASSLGRQGTYEQY
v_gene: TRBV7-3; j_gene: TRBJ2-5; d_gene: .; CDR3aa: ASSPWGGRETQY
v_gene: TRBV2; j_gene: TRBJ2-7; d_gene: .; CDR3aa: ASSGQYEQY
v_gene: TRBV7-6; j_gene: TRBJ2-7; d_gene: .; CDR3aa: ASSSSPSYEQY
v_gene: TRBV6-5; j_gene: TRBJ1-1; d_gene: .; CDR3aa: ASSYSPGQVNTEAF
v_gene: TRBV6-5; j_gene: TRBJ2-6; d_gene: .; CDR3aa: ASTLMTGGANVLT
v_gene: TRBV9; j_gene: TRBJ2-7; d_gene: .; CDR3aa: ASSDGTAYEQY
v_gene: TRBV11-2; j_gene: TRBJ2-7; d_gene: .; CDR3aa: ASSTLTGKRNEQY
v_gene: TRBV4-3; j_gene: TRBJ2-7; d_gene: .; CDR3aa: ASSQERRESSYEQY
v_gene: TRBV15; j_gene: TRBJ1-1; d_gene: .; CDR3aa: ATSRVRGTEAF
v_gene: TRBV6-1; j_gene: TRBJ2-7; d_gene: .; CDR3aa: ASSSGILSYEQY
v_gene: TRBV2; j_gene: TRBJ2-5; d_gene: TRBD1; CDR3aa: ASQTGEETQY
v_gene: TRBV19; j_gene: TRBJ2-2; d_gene: .; CDR3aa: ASARQAKNTGELF
v_gene: TRBV28; j_gene: TRBJ2-6; d_gene: .; CDR3aa: ASHSKGFSGANVLT
v_gene: TRBV30; j_gene: TRBJ1-5; d_gene: .; CDR3aa: AWSKRGYSNQPQH
v_gene: TRBV18; j_gene: TRBJ2-3; d_gene: TRBD1; CDR3aa: ASSPDATGGGDTQY
v_gene: TRBV19; j_gene: TRBJ2-5; d_gene: TRBD1; CDR3aa: ASRQGRTGDPQETQY
v_gene: TRBV10-2; j_gene: TRBJ2-1; d_gene: TRBD2; CDR3aa: ASSLTGTSGRIEQF
v_gene: TRBV19; j_gene: TRBJ2-7; d_gene: .; CDR3aa: ASSIVWRTEISYEQY
v_gene: TRBV18; j_gene: TRBJ2-7; d_gene: .; CDR3aa: ASSPPLQGPYEQY